The 11 T cell receptor beta chains below were found in one sample sequenced in a study of identical twins. TCRdb reprocessed the 5' RACE reads with MiXCR, giving one entry per CDR3 protein. The data hold 420,000 or so distinct CDR3 sequences, with 15% to 20% observed a single time. Sequencing was done on a sample of naive T cells sorted from blood. The receptors were gathered from a man in his forties or fifties in good health.

The rearrangement uses TRBV4-3 and TRBJ2-2; D not resolved. The germline V gene has CDR1 LGHNA and CDR2 YSLEER. V was pared by 0 bases and J by 5 bases, with 7 bases between. The CDR3 is 14 amino acids. Here the CDR3 DNA reads TGCGCCAGCAGCCAAGAGACACAGACCGGGGAGCTGTTTTTT. It is translated as CASSQETQTGELFF.

The chain is built from TRBV6-2 or TRBV6-3 and TRBJ2-2, with D perhaps matching TRBD2 (5 bases). Per germline, CDR1 MNHEY and CDR2 SVGEGT. The V gene lost 6 bases and the J gene lost 6 bases, with 17 bases spanning the gap. The CDR3 has 15 amino acids. CDR3 coding DNA: TGTGCCAGCAGCCTAGAGGGAAGGTACCCCGGGGAGCTGTTTTTT. It is translated as CASSLEGRYPGELFF.

This clonotype was detected a few times. V usage is TRBV21-1 and J usage is TRBJ2-3. TRBV21-1 is given as a pseudogene. This CDR3 comprises 15 residues. This CDR3 reads CASSKGRWCPDTQYF. CDR3 bases: TGTGCCAGCAGCAAAGGGCGGTGGTGCCCAGATACGCAGTATTTT.

The rearrangement uses TRBV12-3 or TRBV12-4 and TRBJ1-2; 7 bases are a match to TRBD1. Unmatched junction bases numbered 10, after V lost 5 bases and J lost 1 base. This CDR3 is 16 amino acids long. CDR3 amino acids: CASSRTGTALNYGYTF. DNA of the CDR3: TGTGCCAGCAGTCGAACCGGGACAGCTCTTAACTATGGCTACACCTTC.

There are a few counts of this clonotype. The chain combines TRBV20-1 with TRBJ2-7; D gene uncertain. The CDR3 runs to 15 residues. Germline CDR1 reads DFQATT; CDR2 reads SNEGSKA (reference sequence). V was shortened by 3 bases and J by 3 bases, with 18 bases between the two germline ends. The CDR3 DNA follows: TGCAGTGCTAGGGACGGTTTGAGGAAATTCTACGAGCAGTACTTC. Translating it yields CSARDGLRKFYEQYF.

There are a few counts of this clonotype. The chain employs TRBV2 and TRBJ2-1, with TRBD2 matching 11 bases. V lost 0 bases to trimming and J lost 0 bases; unmatched junction nucleotides: 7. Germline CDR1 SNHLY, CDR2 FYNNEI. The CDR3 spans 19 residues. This chain's CDR3 is CASSEALASGGSSYNEQFF. CDR3 in DNA: TGTGCCAGCAGTGAAGCGCTGGCTAGCGGGGGGAGCTCCTACAATGAGCAGTTCTTC.

This clonotype was found a few times. This sequence joins TRBV10-3 and TRBJ2-3; 7 nucleotides agree with TRBD1. CDR3 length: 17 amino acids. The germline gives CDR1 ENHRY, CDR2 SYGVKD. Losses at the gene ends were 7 bases for V and 0 bases for J; bases not matched to a gene: 13. The CDR3 nucleotides are TGTGCCATCAAACCTACAGGGGCTACGACAAGCACAGATACGCAGTATTTT. This sequence encodes CAIKPTGATTSTDTQYF.

The table lists this clonotype with many counts. For the CDR3, the DNA is TGTGCCAGCAGTTTCGGATCATGGCCAGAGGAGCAGTACTTC. Protein: CASSFGSWPEEQYF. This sequence joins TRBV12-3 or TRBV12-4 and TRBJ2-7, with D unresolved. The CDR3 contains 14 residues. Deletions cut 3 bases from V and 7 bases from J, with 16 bases between.

This clonotype was recorded at least ten times. J is TRBJ2-3 and V is TRBV29-1, with D tentatively TRBD2 (5 bases). CDR1 SQVTM and CDR2 ANQGSEA come from the germline V gene. The CDR3 sequence is 16 residues long. V lost 2 bases and J 0 bases, leaving 15 bases between the germline ends. The CDR3 bases are TGCAGCGTTGAAACCGGAGGCAGTACAAGCACAGATACGCAGTATTTT. This translates into CSVETGGSTSTDTQYF.

This clonotype showed up just a few times. This chain links TRBV4-1 with TRBJ2-3; possibly TRBD1 for D (6 bases). CDR3 length: 13 residues. CDR1 MGHRA and CDR2 YSYEKL come from the germline V gene. V lost 6 bases, J lost 5 bases, and 12 bases lay in between. The CDR3 sequence is CASSPTGKDTQYF. CDR3 sequence (DNA): TGCGCCAGCAGTCCAACAGGGAAAGATACGCAGTATTTT.

This clonotype was recorded many times. This chain joins TRBV7-3 and TRBJ2-3; 8 bases match TRBD2. There are 16 residues in the CDR3. Trimming took 3 bases from V and 4 from J; bases not matched to a gene: 9. CDR1 and CDR2 from the germline V gene are SGHTA and FQGTGA. CDR3 sequence reads: CASSLIPGGPPDTQYF. Here the CDR3 DNA reads TGTGCCAGCAGCTTGATTCCGGGAGGGCCCCCAGATACGCAGTATTTT.